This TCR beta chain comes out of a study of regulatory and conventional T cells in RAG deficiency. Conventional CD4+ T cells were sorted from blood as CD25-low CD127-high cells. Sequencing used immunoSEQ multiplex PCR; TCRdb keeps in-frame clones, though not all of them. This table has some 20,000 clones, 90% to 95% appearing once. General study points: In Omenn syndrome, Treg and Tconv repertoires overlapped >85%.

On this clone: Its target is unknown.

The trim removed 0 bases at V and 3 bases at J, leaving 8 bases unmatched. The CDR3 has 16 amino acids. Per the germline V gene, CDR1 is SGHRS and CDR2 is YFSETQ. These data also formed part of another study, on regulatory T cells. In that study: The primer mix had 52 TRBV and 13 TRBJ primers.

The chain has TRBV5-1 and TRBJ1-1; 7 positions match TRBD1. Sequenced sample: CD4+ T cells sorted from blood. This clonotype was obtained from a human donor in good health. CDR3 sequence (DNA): TGCGCCAGCAGCTTGGAAGGGGGCGCGTCGGACACTGAAGCTTTCTTT. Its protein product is CASSLEGGASDTEAFF.